The 15 T cell receptor beta chains in this list originate from one sample, sequenced in a study of blood T cell repertoires in COVID-19 (dated by TCRdb to about 2020). Library preparation was by the immunoSEQ multiplex PCR assay. Entries here come from immuneACCESS through TCRdb and include only in-frame sequences with V and J called. Some clones fail to appear in such tables; in the studies checked, an unresolved V gene covers under half of the shortfall, and the cause of the remainder is unknown. Recorded for this sample are 100,000 or so clones; 85% to 95% of them occurred a single time. The top ten clonotypes cover 5% to 6% of the sample. Sequencing was carried out using peripheral blood. These receptors came from a man in his forties or fifties with active COVID-19.

The genes are TRBV5-1 and TRBJ2-7, with 9 nucleotides matching TRBD2. The CDR3 contains 15 residues. Germline-derived CDR1 and CDR2 are SGHRS and YFSETQ. J gave up 4 bases and V 2 bases, and 7 bases lay outside the gene matches. In DNA form, the CDR3 reads TGCGCCAGCAGCTTAACCGGGACTAGCAGGTACGAGCAGTACTTC. Amino acid sequence: CASSLTGTSRYEQYF.

The V call is TRBV24-1, the J call TRBJ2-1; 8 bases fit TRBD2. The CDR3 extends over 18 amino acids. V dropped 3 bases and J dropped 6; count of bases not matched to a gene: 15. The V gene's germline CDR1 is KGHDR and CDR2 SFDVKD. CDR3 coding DNA: TGTGCCACCAGTGATCCCCGGTCCCCCCTTAGCGGGACCAATGAGCAGTTCTTC. Encoded protein: CATSDPRSPLSGTNEQFF.

The chain combines TRBV11-2 with TRBJ1-1, with D unclear. V lost 1 base to trimming and J lost 3 bases, with 9 bases between them. The CDR3 runs 14 residues. Germline CDR1 SGHAT, CDR2 FQNNGV. In DNA, the CDR3 is TGTGCCAGCAGCTTAGTATCAGCGGACACTGAAGCTTTCTTT. Protein: CASSLVSADTEAFF.

This clone was recorded only once. V is TRBV28 and J is TRBJ2-7, with D tentatively TRBD2 (6 bases). V lost 5 bases, J lost 0 bases, and 14 bases lay in between. This CDR3 region has 15 residues. The germline gives CDR1 MDHEN, CDR2 SYDVKM. The CDR3 is CASSPRGGTSYEQYF. The CDR3 coding sequence is TGTGCCAGCAGTCCTAGGGGCGGGACCTCCTACGAGCAGTACTTC.

This clone showed up just a few times. As DNA, the CDR3 is TGTGCCAGCAGTGAATACCTAGCGGGAGGCCCGAACACCGGGGAGCTGTTTTTT. It codes for CASSEYLAGGPNTGELFF. The gene calls are TRBV25-1 and TRBJ2-2; 11 bases match TRBD2. This CDR3 has 18 residues. V shed 0 bases, J shed 0 bases, and the junction held 3 bases outside the gene matches. The germline V gene encodes CDR1 MGHDK and CDR2 SYGVNS.

CDR3 sequence reads: CASLFRVLNSPLHF. CDR3 DNA sequence: TGTGCCAGTTTATTCAGGGTCCTTAATTCACCCCTCCACTTT. The V and J genes are TRBV6-5 and TRBJ1-6, with D tentatively TRBD1 (5 bases). CDR3 length: 14 amino acids. V was clipped by 9 bases and J by 6 bases, with 15 bases between them. Germline CDR1 and CDR2: MNHEY and SVGAGI.

The chain is built from TRBV5-1 and TRBJ2-7; D possibly corresponds to TRBD2 (7 bases). The CDR3 has 14 amino acids. Trimming took 4 bases from V and 3 from J, leaving 14 bases between them. Germline V gene data show CDR1 as SGHRS and CDR2 as YFSETQ. The CDR3 DNA follows: TGCGCCAGCAGCCCGGGGGGCGGGAGCTACGAGCAGTACTTC. Translating it yields CASSPGGGSYEQYF. The full variable domain, completed using reference TRBV5-1 and TRBJ2-7, is KAGVTQTPRYLIKTRGQQVTLSCSPISGHRSVSWYQQTPGQGLQFLFEYFSETQRNKGNFPGRFSGRQFSNSRSEMNVSTLELGDSALYLCASSPGGGSYEQYFGPGTRLTVT.

The chain uses TRBV2 and TRBJ2-7; maybe TRBD1 (5 bases). The CDR3 loop spans 16 amino acids. With 4 bases removed from V and 2 bases from J, the gap between germline ends came to 18 bases. The V gene's germline CDR1 is SNHLY and CDR2 FYNNEI. This chain's CDR3 is CASSASPAGYTYEQYF. The CDR3 nucleotides are TGTGCCAGCAGTGCCTCTCCGGCAGGGTATACCTACGAGCAGTACTTC.

This chain links TRBV19 with TRBJ1-2; perhaps TRBD1 as D (6 bases). The V end was cut by 5 bases, the J end by 4 bases, with 14 bases between. Germline V gene sequence: CDR1 LNHDA, CDR2 SQIVND (reference sequence). The CDR3 covers 14 residues. For the CDR3, the DNA is TGTGCCAGTAGTCTCGAGACAGGCTTCTATGGCTACACCTTC. Amino acid sequence: CASSLETGFYGYTF.

This chain joins TRBV6-5 and TRBJ1-2; 7 bases fit TRBD1. The CDR3 is 16 amino acids. Germline assignment: CDR1 MNHEY and CDR2 SVGAGI. J was trimmed by 3 bases and V by 3 bases; bases with no gene match: 10. The CDR3 DNA reads TGTGCCAGCAGTTATAACCCCCGGGACAGTCACTATGGCTACACCTTC. Translating it yields CASSYNPRDSHYGYTF.

The chain links TRBV2 to TRBJ2-4, with 11 nucleotides matching TRBD1. Looked up from germline, CDR1 is SNHLY and CDR2 is FYNNEI. The CDR3 totals 16 residues. The trim removed 5 bases at V and 2 bases at J, leaving 5 bases unmatched. Written as DNA, the CDR3 is TGTGCCAGCAGTTTGGACAGGGGGCAAACCAAAAACATTCAGTACTTC. Its protein product is CASSLDRGQTKNIQYF.

The chain recombines TRBV7-2 with TRBJ2-5; TRBD2 is a possible D gene (6 bases). V lost 1 base and J 4 bases, leaving 19 bases between the germline ends. Germline loops: CDR1 SGHTA, CDR2 FQGNSA. The CDR3 runs to 17 residues. The chain's CDR3 is CASSLGSLGGGGETQYF. Here the CDR3 DNA reads TGTGCCAGCAGCTTAGGGAGTCTCGGGGGAGGCGGAGAGACCCAGTACTTC.

The rearrangement links TRBV28 to TRBJ1-5; 8 nucleotides match TRBD1. CDR1 and CDR2 (germline): MDHEN, SYDVKM. The V and J ends lost 8 bases and 5 bases, in that order; junction bases with no gene match: 5. This CDR3 is 13 amino acids long. As DNA, the CDR3 is TGTGCCAGCGGAACAGGGGGGCATCAGCCCCAGCATTTT. Translating gives CASGTGGHQPQHF. Supplemented by reference TRBV28 and TRBJ1-5, the full variable domain reads DVKVTQSSRYLVKRTGEKVFLECVQDMDHENMFWYRQDPGLGLRLIYFSYDVKMKEKGDIPEGYSVSREKKERFSLILESASTNQTSMYLCASGTGGHQPQHFGDGTRLSIL.

The chain has TRBV3-1 (or the pseudogene TRBV3-2) and TRBJ2-1, with TRBD2 matching over 11 bases. Trimming at V came to 0 bases and at J to 10 bases, leaving 2 bases not matched to a gene. The CDR3 runs to 14 residues. The germline V gene has CDR1 LGHDT and CDR2 YNNKEL (reference sequence). CDR3 nucleotides: TGTGCCAGCAGCCAAGAACCTAGCGGGAGGGAGCAGTTCTTC. It encodes CASSQEPSGREQFF.

The chain recombines TRBV5-4 with TRBJ2-7, with 9 bases aligning to TRBD1. The CDR3 spans 14 residues. The J segment lost 7 bases and the V segment lost 3 bases, leaving 8 bases of the junction unmatched. From germline, CDR1 is SGHNT and CDR2 YYREEE (reference sequence). The CDR3 is CASSWGTGRGEQYF. In nucleotides, the CDR3 is TGTGCCAGCAGCTGGGGGACAGGGCGTGGGGAGCAGTACTTC.